The 6 T cell receptor beta chains listed next were all sequenced from one sample in a study of blood T cell repertoires in COVID-19. Generated by immunoSEQ multiplex PCR, the TCRdb table keeps only in-frame clones and is missing some. The sample lists about 210,000 clones; around 80% were seen once. The specimen sequenced was peripheral blood. Receptors were obtained from a middle-aged woman with acute or convalescent COVID-19.

The chain carries TRBV24-1 and TRBJ1-5; TRBD1 matches 10 bases. Germline-derived CDR1 and CDR2 are KGHDR and SFDVKD. With 9 bases clipped from V and 2 bases from J, the junction kept 15 bases outside the gene matches. The CDR3 has 18 amino acids. The CDR3 DNA reads TGTGCCACCGACGCCGGGACAGGGGTCGGGGTTGGCAATCAGCCCCAGCATTTT. Amino acid sequence: CATDAGTGVGVGNQPQHF.

The CDR3 is CASSRGFSGGAYEQYF. CDR3 DNA: TGTGCCAGCAGTCGAGGATTTAGCGGGGGGGCATACGAGCAGTACTTC. The V call is TRBV6-6, the J call TRBJ2-7; 11 bases map to TRBD2. This CDR3 contains 16 residues. After removal of 5 bases from V and 4 bases from J, the junction contained 10 bases not matched to a gene. CDR1 is MNHNY, CDR2 SVGAGI, per germline (reference sequence).

This clone has only a few counts. The CDR3 loop is CASSGQPSSYNEQFF. The CDR3 coding sequence is TGTGCCAGCAGTGGACAGCCGAGCTCCTACAATGAGCAGTTCTTC. This sequence joins TRBV11-3 and TRBJ2-1, with a tentative D call TRBD1 (6 bases). CDR1 is SGHNT, CDR2 YENEEA, per germline. The V gene lost 6 bases and the J gene lost 0 bases, with 12 bases spanning the gap. The CDR3 length is 15 residues.

This rearrangement joins TRBV15 to TRBJ2-1; 10 bases are a match to TRBD1. Trimming at V came to 5 bases and at J to 7 bases, leaving 5 bases not matched to a gene. The CDR3 sequence is 14 residues long. In germline, CDR1 is LNHNV, CDR2 YYDKDF (reference sequence). DNA for the CDR3: TGTGCCACCAGCCCGGGACAGGGGTTAAATGAGCAGTTCTTC. Translating gives CATSPGQGLNEQFF.

CDR3 protein: CASSSPLGAYNEQFF. The CDR3 DNA follows: TGTGCCAGCAGCTCACCACTAGGAGCTTACAATGAGCAGTTCTTC. This chain connects TRBV5-4 to TRBJ2-1; D may be TRBD2 (5 bases). The CDR3 extends over 15 amino acids. V shed 3 bases and J shed 4 bases, with 14 bases lying between them. Germline assignment: CDR1 SGHNT and CDR2 YYREEE (reference sequence). Supplemented by reference TRBV5-4 and TRBJ2-1, the full variable domain reads ETGVTQSPTHLIKTRGQQVTLRCSSQSGHNTVSWYQQALGQGPQFIFQYYREEENGRGNFPPRFSGLQFPNYSSELNVNALELDDSALYLCASSSPLGAYNEQFFGPGTRLTVL.

The chain is built from TRBV7-8 and TRBJ2-7; 8 bases fit TRBD1. V dropped 5 bases and J dropped 4; count of bases not matched to a gene: 13. The CDR3 is made up of 16 amino acids. Germline assignment: CDR1 SGHVS and CDR2 FQNEAQ. The CDR3, as DNA: TGTGCCAGCAGCCCGACAGGGGTCGCGACCGGGTACGAGCAGTACTTC. This encodes CASSPTGVATGYEQYF.